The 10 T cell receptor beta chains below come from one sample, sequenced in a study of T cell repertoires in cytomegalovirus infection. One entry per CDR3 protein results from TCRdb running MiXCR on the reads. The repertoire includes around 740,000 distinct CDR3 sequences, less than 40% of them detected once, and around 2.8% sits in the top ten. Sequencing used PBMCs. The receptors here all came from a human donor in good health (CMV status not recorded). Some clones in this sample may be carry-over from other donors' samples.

The CDR3 DNA sequence: TGTGCCAGCAGCTTCGGACTGGTTACCTACAATGAGCAGTTCTTC. As protein: CASSFGLVTYNEQFF. This chain joins TRBV7-2 and TRBJ2-1, with D perhaps matching TRBD2 (5 bases). V lost 3 bases and J lost 2, with 11 bases in between. The CDR3 contains 15 residues. The germline V gene has CDR1 SGHTA and CDR2 FQGNSA.

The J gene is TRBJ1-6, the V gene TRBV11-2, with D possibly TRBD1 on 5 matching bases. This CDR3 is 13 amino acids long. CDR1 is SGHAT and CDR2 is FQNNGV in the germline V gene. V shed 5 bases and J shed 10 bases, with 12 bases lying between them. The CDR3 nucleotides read TGTGCCAGCAGCCCTGGGGGAGACTCACCCCTCCACTTT. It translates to CASSPGGDSPLHF.

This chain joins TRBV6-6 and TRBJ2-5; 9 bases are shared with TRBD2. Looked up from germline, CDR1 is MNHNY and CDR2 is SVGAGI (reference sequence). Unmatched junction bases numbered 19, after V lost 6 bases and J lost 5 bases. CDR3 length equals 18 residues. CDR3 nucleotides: TGTGCCAGCAGCCGACTTTTGGGCGGGGGGGCCGACGTGGAGACCCAGTACTTC. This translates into CASSRLLGGGADVETQYF.

The CDR3 reads CASSSSDSANTGELFF. The CDR3 DNA sequence: TGTGCCAGCAGCTCTTCCGACAGCGCGAACACCGGGGAGCTGTTTTTT. V is TRBV7-9 and J is TRBJ2-2; possibly TRBD1 for D (5 bases). V lost 4 bases and J lost 0, with 12 bases in between. CDR3 length: 16 amino acids. Germline V gene sequence: CDR1 SEHNR, CDR2 FQNEAQ (reference sequence).

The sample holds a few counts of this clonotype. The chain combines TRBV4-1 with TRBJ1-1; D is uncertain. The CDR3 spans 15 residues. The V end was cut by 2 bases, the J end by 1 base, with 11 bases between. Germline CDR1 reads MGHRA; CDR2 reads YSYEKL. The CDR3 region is CASSQSDIPNTEAFF. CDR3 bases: TGCGCCAGCAGCCAATCCGACATCCCGAACACTGAAGCTTTCTTT.

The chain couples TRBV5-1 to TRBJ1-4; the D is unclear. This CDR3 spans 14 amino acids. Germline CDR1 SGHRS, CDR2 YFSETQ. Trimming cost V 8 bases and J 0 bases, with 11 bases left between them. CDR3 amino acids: CASNEDPTNEKLFF. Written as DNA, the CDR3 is TGCGCCAGTAATGAGGACCCAACTAATGAAAAACTGTTTTTT.

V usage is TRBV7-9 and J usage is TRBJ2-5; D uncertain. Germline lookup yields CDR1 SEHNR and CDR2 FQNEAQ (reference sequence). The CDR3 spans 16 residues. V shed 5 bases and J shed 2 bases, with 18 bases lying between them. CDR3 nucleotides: TGTGCCAGCAGCGAGTCACCGGGCCGATTACAAGAGACCCAGTACTTC. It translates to CASSESPGRLQETQYF.

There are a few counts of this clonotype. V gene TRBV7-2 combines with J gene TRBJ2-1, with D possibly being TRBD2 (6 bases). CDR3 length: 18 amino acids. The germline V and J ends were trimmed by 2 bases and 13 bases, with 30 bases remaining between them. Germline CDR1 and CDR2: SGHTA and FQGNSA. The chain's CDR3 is CASSLKSSGTNGLGGQFF. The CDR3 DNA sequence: TGTGCCAGCAGCTTAAAAAGCAGCGGTACTAACGGCTTGGGGGGTCAGTTCTTC.

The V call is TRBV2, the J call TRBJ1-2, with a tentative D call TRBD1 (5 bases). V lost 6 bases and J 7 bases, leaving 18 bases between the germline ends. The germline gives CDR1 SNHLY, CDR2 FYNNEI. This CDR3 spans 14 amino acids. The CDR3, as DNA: TGTGCCAGCAGGGGGGGGTCCAATTCCTTTGGCTACACCTTC. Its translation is CASRGGSNSFGYTF.

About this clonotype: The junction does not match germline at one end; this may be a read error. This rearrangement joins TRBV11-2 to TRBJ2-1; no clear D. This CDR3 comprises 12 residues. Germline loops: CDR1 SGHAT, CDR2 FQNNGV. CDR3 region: CASSQHNNEQLF. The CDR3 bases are TGTGCCAGCAGTCAACACAACAATGAGCAGTTGTTC.